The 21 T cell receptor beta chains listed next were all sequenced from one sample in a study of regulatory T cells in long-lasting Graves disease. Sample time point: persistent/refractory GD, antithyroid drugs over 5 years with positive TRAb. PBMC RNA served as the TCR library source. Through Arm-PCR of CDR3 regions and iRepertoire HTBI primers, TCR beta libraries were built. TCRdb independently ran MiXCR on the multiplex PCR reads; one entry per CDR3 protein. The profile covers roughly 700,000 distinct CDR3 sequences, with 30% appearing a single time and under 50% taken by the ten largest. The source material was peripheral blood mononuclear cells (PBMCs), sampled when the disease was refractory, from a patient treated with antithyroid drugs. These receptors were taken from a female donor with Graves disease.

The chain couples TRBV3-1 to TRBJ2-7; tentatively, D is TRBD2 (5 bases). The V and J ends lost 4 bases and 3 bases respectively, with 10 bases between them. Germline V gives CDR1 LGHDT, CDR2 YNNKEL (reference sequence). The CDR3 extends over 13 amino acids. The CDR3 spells CASSRSANYEQYF. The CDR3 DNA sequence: TGTGCCAGCAGCCGTAGCGCTAACTACGAGCAGTACTTC.

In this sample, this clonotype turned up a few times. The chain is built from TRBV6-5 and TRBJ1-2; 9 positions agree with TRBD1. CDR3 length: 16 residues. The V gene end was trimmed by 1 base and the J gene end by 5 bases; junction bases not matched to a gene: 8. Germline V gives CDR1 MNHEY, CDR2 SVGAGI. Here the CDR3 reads CASSYFPGQGTYGYTF. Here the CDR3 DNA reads TGTGCCAGCAGTTACTTTCCGGGACAGGGTACTTATGGCTACACCTTC.

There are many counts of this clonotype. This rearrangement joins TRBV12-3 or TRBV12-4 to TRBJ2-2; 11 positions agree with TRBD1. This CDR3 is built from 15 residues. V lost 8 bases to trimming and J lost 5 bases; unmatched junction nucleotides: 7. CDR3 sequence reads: CASPKGTGGTGELFF. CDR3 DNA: TGTGCCAGCCCCAAAGGGACAGGGGGAACCGGGGAGCTGTTTTTT.

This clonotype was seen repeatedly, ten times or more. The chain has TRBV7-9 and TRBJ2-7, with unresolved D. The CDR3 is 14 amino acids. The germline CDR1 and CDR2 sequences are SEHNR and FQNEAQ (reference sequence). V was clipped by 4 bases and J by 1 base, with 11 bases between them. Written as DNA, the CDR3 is TGTGCCAGCAGCTCACCAGGAACTTCCTACGAGCAGTACTTC. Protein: CASSSPGTSYEQYF.

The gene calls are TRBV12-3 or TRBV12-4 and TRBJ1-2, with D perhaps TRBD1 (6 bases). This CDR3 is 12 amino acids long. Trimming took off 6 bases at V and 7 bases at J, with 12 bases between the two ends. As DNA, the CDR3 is TGTGCCAGCAGCCCAGGGACAACTGGCTACACCTTC. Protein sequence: CASSPGTTGYTF.

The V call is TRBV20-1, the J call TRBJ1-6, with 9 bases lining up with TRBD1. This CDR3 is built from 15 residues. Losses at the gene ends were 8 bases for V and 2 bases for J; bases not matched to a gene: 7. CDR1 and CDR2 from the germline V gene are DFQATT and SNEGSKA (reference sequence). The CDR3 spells CSLRDREPYNSPLHF. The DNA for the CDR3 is TGCAGTCTCCGGGACAGGGAGCCCTATAATTCACCCCTCCACTTT.

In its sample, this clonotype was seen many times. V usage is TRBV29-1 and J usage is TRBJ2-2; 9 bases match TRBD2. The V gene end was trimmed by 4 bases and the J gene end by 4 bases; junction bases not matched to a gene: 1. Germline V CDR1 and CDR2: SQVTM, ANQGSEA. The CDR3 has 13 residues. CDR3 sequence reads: CSVASGITGELFF. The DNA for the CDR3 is TGCAGCGTTGCTAGCGGGATCACCGGGGAGCTGTTTTTT.

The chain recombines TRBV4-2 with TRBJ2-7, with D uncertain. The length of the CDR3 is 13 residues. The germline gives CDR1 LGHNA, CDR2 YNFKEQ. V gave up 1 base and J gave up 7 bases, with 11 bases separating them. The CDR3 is CASSQGTTREQYF. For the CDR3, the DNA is TGTGCCAGCAGCCAAGGGACGACCCGAGAGCAGTACTTC.

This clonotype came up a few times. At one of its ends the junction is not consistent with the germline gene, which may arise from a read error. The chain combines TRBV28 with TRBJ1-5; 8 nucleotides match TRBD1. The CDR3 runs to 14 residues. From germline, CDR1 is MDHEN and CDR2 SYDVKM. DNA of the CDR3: TGTGCCAGCAGTTGGGGACAGGTAAATCAGGCCCAGCATTTT. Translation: CASSWGQVNQAQHF.

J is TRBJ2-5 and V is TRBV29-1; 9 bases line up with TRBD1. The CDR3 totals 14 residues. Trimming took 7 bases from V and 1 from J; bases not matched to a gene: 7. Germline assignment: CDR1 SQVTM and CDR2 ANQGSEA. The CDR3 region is CSAQGQGGQETQYF. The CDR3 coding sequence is TGCAGCGCCCAGGGACAGGGTGGCCAAGAGACCCAGTACTTC.

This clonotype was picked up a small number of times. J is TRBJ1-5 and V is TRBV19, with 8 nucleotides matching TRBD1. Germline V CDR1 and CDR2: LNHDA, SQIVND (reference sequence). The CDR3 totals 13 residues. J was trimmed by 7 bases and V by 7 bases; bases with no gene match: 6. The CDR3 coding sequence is TGTGCCAGTATAGGACAGGGCGGGCAGCCCCAGCATTTT. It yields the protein CASIGQGGQPQHF.

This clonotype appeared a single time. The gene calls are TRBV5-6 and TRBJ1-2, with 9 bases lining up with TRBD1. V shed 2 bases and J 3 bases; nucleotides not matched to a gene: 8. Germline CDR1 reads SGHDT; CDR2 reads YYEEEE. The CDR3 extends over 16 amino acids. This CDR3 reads CASSLQGAVSYYGYTF. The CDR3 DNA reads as TGTGCCAGCAGCTTACAGGGGGCGGTCAGCTACTATGGCTACACCTTC.

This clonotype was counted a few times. CDR3 sequence (DNA): TGTGCCAGCAGTTTTCCGGACGGTCGCTACGAGCAGTACTTC. Translating it yields CASSFPDGRYEQYF. V is TRBV6-2 or TRBV6-3 and J is TRBJ2-7; D unresolved. In germline, CDR1 is MNHEY, CDR2 SVGEGT. The CDR3 length is 14 residues. The ends were cut back, 4 bases at V and 3 bases at J, with 13 bases in the middle.

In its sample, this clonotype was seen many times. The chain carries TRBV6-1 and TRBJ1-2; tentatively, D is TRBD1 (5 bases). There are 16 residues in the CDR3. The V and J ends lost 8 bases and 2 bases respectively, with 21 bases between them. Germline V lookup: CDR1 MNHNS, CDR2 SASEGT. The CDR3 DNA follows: TGTGCCAGCGCCCCCACGGGGCAAACGGGCAACTATGGCTACACCTTC. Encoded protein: CASAPTGQTGNYGYTF.

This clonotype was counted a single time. The CDR3 sequence is CASSVAPTSGIGDDGELFF. Here the CDR3 DNA reads TGTGCCAGCAGCGTAGCCCCGACTAGCGGGATAGGGGATGACGGGGAGCTGTTTTTT. The genes are TRBV9 and TRBJ2-2; 11 bases are a match to TRBD2. V lost 0 bases, J lost 7 bases, and 14 bases stayed unmatched. The germline gives CDR1 SGDLS, CDR2 YYNGEE. This CDR3 has 19 amino acids.

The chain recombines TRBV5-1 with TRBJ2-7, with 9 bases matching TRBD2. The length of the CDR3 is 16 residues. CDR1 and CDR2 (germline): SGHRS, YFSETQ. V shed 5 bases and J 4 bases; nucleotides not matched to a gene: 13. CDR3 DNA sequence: TGCGCCAGCAGGACTAAGCTGCCTAGCGGGACTTACGAGCAGTACTTC. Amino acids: CASRTKLPSGTYEQYF.

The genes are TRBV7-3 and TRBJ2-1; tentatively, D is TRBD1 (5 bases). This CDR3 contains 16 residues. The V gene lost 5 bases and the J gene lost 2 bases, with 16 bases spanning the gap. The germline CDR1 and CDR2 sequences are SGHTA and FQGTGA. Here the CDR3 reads CASSAETLGPYNEQFF. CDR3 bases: TGTGCCAGCAGCGCGGAAACCCTGGGGCCCTACAATGAGCAGTTCTTC.

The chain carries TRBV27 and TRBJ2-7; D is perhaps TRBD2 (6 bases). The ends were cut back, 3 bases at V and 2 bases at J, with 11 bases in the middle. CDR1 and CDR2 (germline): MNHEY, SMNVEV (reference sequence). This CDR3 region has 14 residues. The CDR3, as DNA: TGTGCCAGCAGTTTTTCTAGCGCTACCTACGAGCAGTACTTC. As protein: CASSFSSATYEQYF.

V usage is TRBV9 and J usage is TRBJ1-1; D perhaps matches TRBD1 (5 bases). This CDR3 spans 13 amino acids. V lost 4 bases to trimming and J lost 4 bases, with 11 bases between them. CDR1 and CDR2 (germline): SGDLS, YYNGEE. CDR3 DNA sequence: TGTGCCAGCAGCCCTAGGGACGGCACTGAAGCTTTCTTT. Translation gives CASSPRDGTEAFF.

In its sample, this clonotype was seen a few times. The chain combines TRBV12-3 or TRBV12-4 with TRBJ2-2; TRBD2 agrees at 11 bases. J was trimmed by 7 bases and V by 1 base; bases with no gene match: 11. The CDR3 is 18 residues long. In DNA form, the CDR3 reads TGTGCCAGCAGTTTAGGACTAGCGGGGAATATAGAGCACGGGGAGCTGTTTTTT. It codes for CASSLGLAGNIEHGELFF.

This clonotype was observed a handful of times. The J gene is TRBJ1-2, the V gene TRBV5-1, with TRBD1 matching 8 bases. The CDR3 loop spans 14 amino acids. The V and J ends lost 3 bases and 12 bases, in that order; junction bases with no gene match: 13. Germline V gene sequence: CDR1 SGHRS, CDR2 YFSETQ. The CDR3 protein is CASSWNRTGTGNTF. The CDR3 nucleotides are TGCGCCAGCAGCTGGAACCGAACCGGGACAGGAAACACCTTC.